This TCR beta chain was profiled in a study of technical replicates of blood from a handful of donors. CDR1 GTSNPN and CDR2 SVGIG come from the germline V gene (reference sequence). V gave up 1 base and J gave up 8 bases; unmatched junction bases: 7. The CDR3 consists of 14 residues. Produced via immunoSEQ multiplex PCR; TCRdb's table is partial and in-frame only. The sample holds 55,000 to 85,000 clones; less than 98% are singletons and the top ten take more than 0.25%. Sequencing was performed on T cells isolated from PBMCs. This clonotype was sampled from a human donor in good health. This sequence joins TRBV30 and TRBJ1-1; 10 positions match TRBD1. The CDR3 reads CAWSGYGQGEEAFF. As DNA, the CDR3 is TGTGCCTGGAGTGGGTATGGACAGGGGGAGGAAGCTTTCTTT.